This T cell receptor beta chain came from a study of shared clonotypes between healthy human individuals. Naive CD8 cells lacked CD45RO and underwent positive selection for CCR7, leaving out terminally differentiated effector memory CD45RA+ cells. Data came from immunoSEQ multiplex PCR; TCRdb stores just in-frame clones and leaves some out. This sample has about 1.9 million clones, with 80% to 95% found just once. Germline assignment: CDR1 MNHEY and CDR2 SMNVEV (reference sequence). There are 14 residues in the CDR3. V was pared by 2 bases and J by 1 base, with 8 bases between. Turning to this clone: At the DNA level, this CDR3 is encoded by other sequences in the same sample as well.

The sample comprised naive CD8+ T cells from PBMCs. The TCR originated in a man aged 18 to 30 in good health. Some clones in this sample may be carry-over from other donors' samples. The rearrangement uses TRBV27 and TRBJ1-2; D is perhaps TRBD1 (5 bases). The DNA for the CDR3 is TGTGCCAGCAGTTTACGGGGCTTTAACTATGGCTACACCTTC. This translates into CASSLRGFNYGYTF.